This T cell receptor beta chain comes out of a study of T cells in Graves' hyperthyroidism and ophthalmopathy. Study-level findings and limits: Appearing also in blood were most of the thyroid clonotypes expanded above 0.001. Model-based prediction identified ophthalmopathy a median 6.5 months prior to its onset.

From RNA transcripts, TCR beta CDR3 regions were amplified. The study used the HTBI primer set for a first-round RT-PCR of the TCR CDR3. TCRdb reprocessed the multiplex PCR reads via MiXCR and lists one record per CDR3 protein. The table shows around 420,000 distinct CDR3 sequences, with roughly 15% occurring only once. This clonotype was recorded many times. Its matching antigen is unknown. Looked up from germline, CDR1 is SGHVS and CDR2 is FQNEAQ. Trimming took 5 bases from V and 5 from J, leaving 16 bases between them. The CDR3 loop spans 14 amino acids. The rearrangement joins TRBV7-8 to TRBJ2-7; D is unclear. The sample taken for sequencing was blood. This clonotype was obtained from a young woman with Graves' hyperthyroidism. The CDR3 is CASSADPSQNEQYF. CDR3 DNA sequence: TGTGCCAGCAGCGCCGACCCAAGTCAGAACGAGCAGTACTTC.